The clone carrying this TCR beta chain appeared a few times. Its target is unknown. The source of the sample is a study of beta chain features in type 1 diabetes. General observations from the study: Patients showed naive, central memory and Treg TCRB repertoires that appeared more similar than those of healthy donors. The VDJ junctions of type 1 diabetes patients carried fewer insertions and more deletions.

The sequenced template was cDNA made from the entire isolated RNA. Only in-frame clones appear in the TCRdb table, and some are missing; sequencing was by immunoSEQ multiplex PCR. The sample carries 150,000 to 180,000 clones, approximately 8.1% recorded once. This CDR3 spans 13 amino acids. V lost 5 bases and J lost 9; bases outside the gene matches: 6. CDR1 and CDR2 (germline): SGHVS, FQNEAQ. Without exception, sorted populations had purity beyond 95%. V usage is TRBV7-8 and J usage is TRBJ2-1, with 8 bases matching TRBD1. The sample taken for sequencing was central memory CD4+ T cells from blood. The sequence derives from a man younger than 35 in good health. In DNA, the CDR3 is TGTGCCAGCAGCGCCGGGACAGGCGGTGAGCAGTTCTTC. The encoded protein is CASSAGTGGEQFF.